The clone carrying this T cell receptor beta chain has at least ten counts. Its antigen is as yet unknown. This specimen comes from a study of T cells in Graves' hyperthyroidism and ophthalmopathy. Study-wide findings and caveats: Most expanded thyroid clonotypes above 0.001 recurred in blood.

Trimming stripped 2 bases from V and 0 bases from J, with 17 bases between. The CDR3 consists of 17 residues. Per the germline V gene, CDR1 is SGHKS and CDR2 is YYEKEE (reference sequence). Amplified TCR beta CDR3 regions came from RNA transcripts. During a first-round RT-PCR of the TCR CDR3, the HTBI primer set was used. MiXCR, applied by TCRdb to the multiplex PCR reads, yields one record per CDR3 protein. The sample lists hundreds of thousands of distinct CDR3 sequences; 15% to 18% were seen once. The chain joins TRBV5-5 to TRBJ1-2; TRBD1 is a possible D gene (6 bases). This clonotype was sampled from a woman younger than 35 with Graves' hyperthyroidism. What was sequenced was blood. In nucleotides, the CDR3 is TGTGCCAGCAGCTTTGCCCACCGGGACAAAGCTAACTATGGCTACACCTTC. It encodes CASSFAHRDKANYGYTF.